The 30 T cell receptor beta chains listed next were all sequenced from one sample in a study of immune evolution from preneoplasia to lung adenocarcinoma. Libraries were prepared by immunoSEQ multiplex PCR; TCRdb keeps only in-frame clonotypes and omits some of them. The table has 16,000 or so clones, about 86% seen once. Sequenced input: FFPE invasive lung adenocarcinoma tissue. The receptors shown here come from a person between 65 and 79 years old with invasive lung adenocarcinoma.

The CDR3: CASSISHEQFF. The CDR3 region has the DNA TGTGCCAGCTCCATTTCCCATGAGCAGTTCTTC. The chain joins TRBV18 to TRBJ2-1; D call uncertain. Germline V gene data show CDR1 as KGHSH and CDR2 as LQKENI. This CDR3 has 11 residues. With 6 bases removed from V and 8 bases from J, the gap between germline ends came to 8 bases.

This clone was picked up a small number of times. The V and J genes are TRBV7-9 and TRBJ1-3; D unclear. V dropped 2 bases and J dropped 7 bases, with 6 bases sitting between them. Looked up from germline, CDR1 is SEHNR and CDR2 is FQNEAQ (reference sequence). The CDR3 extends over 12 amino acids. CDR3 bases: TGTGCCAGCAGCTTATCTCCGAACACCATATATTTT. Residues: CASSLSPNTIYF.

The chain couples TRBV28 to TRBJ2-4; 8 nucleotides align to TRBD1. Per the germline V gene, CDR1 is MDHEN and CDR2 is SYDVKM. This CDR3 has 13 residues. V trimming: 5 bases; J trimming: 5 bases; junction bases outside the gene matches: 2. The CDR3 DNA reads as TGTGCCAGCAGTCGACAGGGGCAAAACATTCAGTACTTC. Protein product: CASSRQGQNIQYF.

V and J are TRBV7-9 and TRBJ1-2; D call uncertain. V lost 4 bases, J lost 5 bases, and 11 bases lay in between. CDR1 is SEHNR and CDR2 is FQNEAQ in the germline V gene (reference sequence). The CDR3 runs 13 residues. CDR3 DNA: TGTGCCAGCAGCTGGAGGGAGGGATATGGCTACACCTTC. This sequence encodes CASSWREGYGYTF.

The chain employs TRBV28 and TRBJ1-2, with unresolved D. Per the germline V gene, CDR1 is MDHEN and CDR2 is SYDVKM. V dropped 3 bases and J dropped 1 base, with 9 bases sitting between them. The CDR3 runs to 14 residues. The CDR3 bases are TGTGCCAGCAGTTTTAATCGGGGTAACTATGGCTACACCTTC. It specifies CASSFNRGNYGYTF.

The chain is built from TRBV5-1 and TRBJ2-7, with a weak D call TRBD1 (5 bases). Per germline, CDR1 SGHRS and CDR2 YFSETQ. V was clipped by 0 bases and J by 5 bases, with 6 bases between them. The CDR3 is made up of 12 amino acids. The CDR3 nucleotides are TGCGCCAGCAGCTTGGAGGGGAACGAGCAGTACTTC. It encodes CASSLEGNEQYF.

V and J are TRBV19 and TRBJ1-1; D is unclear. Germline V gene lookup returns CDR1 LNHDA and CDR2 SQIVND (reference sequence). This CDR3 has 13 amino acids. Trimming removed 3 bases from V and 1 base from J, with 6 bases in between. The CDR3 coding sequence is TGTGCCAGTAGTATCCGGGGGAACACTGAAGCTTTCTTT. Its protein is CASSIRGNTEAFF.

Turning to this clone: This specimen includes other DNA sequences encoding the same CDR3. CDR3 protein: CASSFRGGETQYF. In DNA form, the CDR3 reads TGTGCCAGCAGTTTTCGGGGTGGGGAGACCCAGTACTTC. The gene calls are TRBV27 and TRBJ2-5; D might be TRBD2 (5 bases). V gave up 3 bases and J gave up 5 bases, with 10 bases separating them. This CDR3 contains 13 residues. Germline values: CDR1 MNHEY, CDR2 SMNVEV (reference sequence).

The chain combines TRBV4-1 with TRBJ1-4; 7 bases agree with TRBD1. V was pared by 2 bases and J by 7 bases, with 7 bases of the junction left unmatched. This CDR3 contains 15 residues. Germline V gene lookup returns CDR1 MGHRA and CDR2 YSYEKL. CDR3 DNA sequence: TGCGCCAGCAGCCAATTTACAGGGGCGGGTGAAAAACTGTTTTTT. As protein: CASSQFTGAGEKLFF.

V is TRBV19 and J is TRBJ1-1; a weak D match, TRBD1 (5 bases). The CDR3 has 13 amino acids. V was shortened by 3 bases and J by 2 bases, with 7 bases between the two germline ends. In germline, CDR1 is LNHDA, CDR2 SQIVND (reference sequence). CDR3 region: CASSITGNTEAFF. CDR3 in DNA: TGTGCCAGTAGTATTACAGGAAACACTGAAGCTTTCTTT.

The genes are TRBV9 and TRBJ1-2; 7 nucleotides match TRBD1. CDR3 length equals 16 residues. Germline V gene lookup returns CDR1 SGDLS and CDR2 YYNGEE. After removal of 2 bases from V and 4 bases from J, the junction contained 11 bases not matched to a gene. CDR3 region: CASSVFDLPGGYGYTF. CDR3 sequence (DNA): TGTGCCAGCAGCGTGTTCGATTTACCAGGGGGCTATGGCTACACCTTC.

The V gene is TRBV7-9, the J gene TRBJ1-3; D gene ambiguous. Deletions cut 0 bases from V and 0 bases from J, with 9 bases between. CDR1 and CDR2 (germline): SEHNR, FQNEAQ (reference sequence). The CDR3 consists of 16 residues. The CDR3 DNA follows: TGTGCCAGCAGCTTAGCCTCCAGTCCCTCTGGAAACACCATATATTTT. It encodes CASSLASSPSGNTIYF.

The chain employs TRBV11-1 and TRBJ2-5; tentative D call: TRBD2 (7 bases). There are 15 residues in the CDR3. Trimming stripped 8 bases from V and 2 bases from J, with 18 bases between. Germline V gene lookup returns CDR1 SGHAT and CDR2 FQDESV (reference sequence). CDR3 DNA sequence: TGTGCCAGCGGAGCTCGGGGGGCACAACAAGAGACCCAGTACTTC. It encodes CASGARGAQQETQYF.

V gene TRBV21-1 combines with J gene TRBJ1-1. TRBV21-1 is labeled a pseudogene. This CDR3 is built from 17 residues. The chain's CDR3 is CASSKPRIQGPNTEAFF. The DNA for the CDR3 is TGTGCCAGCAGCAAACCTCGAATTCAGGGACCGAACACTGAAGCTTTCTTT.

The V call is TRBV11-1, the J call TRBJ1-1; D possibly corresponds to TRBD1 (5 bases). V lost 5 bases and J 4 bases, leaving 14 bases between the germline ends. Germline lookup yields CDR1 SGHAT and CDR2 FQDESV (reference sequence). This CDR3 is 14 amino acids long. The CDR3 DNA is TGTGCCAGCAGCGCGCAAATGACAGTCACTGAAGCTTTCTTT. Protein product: CASSAQMTVTEAFF. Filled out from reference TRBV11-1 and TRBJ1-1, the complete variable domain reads EAEVAQSPRYKITEKSQAVAFWCDPISGHATLYWYRQILGQGPELLVQFQDESVVDDSQLPKDRFSAERLKGVDSTLKIQPAELGDSAMYLCASSAQMTVTEAFFGQGTRLTVV.

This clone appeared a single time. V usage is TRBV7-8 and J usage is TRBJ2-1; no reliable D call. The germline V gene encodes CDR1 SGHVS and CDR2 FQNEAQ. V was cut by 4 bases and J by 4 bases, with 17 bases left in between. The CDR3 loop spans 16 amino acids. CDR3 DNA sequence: TGTGCCAGCAGCTCCCCCCCGGCCATAAGGTACAATGAGCAGTTCTTC. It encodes CASSSPPAIRYNEQFF.

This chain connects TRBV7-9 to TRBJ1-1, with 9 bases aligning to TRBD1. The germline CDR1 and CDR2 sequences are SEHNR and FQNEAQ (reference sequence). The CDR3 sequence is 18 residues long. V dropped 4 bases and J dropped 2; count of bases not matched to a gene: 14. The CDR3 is CASSSTPTGTGRNTEAFF. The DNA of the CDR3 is TGTGCCAGCAGCTCTACCCCCACCGGGACAGGGAGAAACACTGAAGCTTTCTTT. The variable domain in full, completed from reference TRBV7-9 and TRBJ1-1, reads DTGVSQNPRHKITKRGQNVTFRCDPISEHNRLYWYRQTLGQGPEFLTYFQNEAQLEKSRLLSDRFSAERPKGSFSTLEIQRTEQGDSAMYLCASSSTPTGTGRNTEAFFGQGTRLTVV.

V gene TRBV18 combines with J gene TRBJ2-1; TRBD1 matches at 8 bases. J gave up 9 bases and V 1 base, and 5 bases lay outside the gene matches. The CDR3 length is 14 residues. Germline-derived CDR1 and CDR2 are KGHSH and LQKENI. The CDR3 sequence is CASSPQSDRVEQFF. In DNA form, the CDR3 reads TGTGCCAGCTCACCACAATCGGACAGGGTTGAGCAGTTCTTC. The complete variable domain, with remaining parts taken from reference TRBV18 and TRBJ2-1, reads NAGVMQNPRHLVRRRGQEARLRCSPMKGHSHVYWYRQLPEEGLKFMVYLQKENIIDESGMPKERFSAEFPKEGPSILRIQQVVRGDSAAYFCASSPQSDRVEQFFGPGTRLTVL.

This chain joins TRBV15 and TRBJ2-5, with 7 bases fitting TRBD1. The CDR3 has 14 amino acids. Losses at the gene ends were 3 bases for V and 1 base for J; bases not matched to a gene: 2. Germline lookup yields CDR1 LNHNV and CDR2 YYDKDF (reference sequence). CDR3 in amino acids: CATSSRDSQETQYF. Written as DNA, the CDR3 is TGTGCCACCAGCAGCAGGGACAGCCAAGAGACCCAGTACTTC.

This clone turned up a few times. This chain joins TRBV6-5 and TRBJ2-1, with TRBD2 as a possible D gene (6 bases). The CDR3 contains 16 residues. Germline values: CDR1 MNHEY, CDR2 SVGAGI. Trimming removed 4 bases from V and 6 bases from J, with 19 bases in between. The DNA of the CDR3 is TGTGCCAGCAGTTCGGAACTAGCCCTCTCGGGCAATGAGCAGTTCTTC. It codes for CASSSELALSGNEQFF.

For the CDR3, the DNA is TGTGCCAGCAGTGCCAATGGAGGCACTGAAGCTTTCTTT. Its translation: CASSANGGTEAFF. This chain uses TRBV2 with TRBJ1-1; D unresolved. CDR3 length: 13 amino acids. Germline V CDR1 and CDR2: SNHLY, FYNNEI. V lost 4 bases to trimming and J lost 4 bases, with 10 bases between them.

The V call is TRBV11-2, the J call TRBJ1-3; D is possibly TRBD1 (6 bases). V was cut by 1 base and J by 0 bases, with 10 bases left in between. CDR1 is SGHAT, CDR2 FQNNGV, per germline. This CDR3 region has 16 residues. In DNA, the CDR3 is TGTGCCAGCAGCTTAGCGGGGGGCCTCTCTGGAAACACCATATATTTT. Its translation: CASSLAGGLSGNTIYF.

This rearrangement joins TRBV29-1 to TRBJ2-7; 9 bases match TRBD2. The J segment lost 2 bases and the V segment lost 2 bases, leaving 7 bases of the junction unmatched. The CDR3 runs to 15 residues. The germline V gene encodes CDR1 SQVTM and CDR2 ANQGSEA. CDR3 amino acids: CSVENVQRGAYEQYF. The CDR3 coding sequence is TGCAGCGTTGAAAATGTCCAGCGGGGGGCCTACGAGCAGTACTTC.

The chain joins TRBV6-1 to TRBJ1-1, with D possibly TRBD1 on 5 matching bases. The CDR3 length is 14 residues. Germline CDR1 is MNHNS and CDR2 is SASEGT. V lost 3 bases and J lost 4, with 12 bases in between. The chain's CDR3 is CASSEKGMATEAFF. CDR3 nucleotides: TGTGCCAGCAGTGAGAAGGGGATGGCCACTGAAGCTTTCTTT.

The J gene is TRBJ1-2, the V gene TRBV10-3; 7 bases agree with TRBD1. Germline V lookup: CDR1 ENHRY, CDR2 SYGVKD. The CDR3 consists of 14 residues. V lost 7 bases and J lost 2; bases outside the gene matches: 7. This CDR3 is CAIKGPGGNYGYTF. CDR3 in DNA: TGTGCCATCAAGGGCCCAGGGGGAAACTATGGCTACACCTTC.

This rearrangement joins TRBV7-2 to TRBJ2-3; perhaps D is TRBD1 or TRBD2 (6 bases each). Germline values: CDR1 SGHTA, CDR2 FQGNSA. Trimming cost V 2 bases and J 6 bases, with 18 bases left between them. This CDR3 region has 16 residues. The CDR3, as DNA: TGTGCCAGCAGCTTAAGGTGGAGACTAGGGGGGGATACGCAGTATTTT. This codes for CASSLRWRLGGDTQYF.

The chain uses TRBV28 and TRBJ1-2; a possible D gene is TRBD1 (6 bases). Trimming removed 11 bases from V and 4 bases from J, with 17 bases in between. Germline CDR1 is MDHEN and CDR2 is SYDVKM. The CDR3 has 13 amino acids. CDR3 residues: CAVNQGTGYGYTF. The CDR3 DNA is TGTGCCGTCAATCAGGGGACGGGCTATGGCTACACCTTC.

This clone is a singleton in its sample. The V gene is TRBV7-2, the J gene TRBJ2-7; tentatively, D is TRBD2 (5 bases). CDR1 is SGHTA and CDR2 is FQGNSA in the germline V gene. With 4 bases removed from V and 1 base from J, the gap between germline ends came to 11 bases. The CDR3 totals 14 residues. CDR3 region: CASSSTGGSYEQYF. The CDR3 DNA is TGTGCCAGCAGCTCGACCGGAGGTTCCTACGAGCAGTACTTC.

Here the CDR3 DNA reads TGTGCCAGCAGTCCCCTCTCTCAACCCCTCCATCAGCCCCAGCATTTT. Its translation: CASSPLSQPLHQPQHF. This chain connects TRBV28 to TRBJ1-5; the D is unclear. CDR3 length: 16 residues. In germline, CDR1 is MDHEN, CDR2 SYDVKM. V was pared by 5 bases and J by 5 bases, with 19 bases between.

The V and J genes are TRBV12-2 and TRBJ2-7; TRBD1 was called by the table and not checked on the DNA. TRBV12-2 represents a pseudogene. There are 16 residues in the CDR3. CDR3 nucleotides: TGTGCAAGTCGCTCGGGTGGACAGAAAACCTCCTACGAGCAGTACTTC. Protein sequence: CASRSGGQKTSYEQYF.